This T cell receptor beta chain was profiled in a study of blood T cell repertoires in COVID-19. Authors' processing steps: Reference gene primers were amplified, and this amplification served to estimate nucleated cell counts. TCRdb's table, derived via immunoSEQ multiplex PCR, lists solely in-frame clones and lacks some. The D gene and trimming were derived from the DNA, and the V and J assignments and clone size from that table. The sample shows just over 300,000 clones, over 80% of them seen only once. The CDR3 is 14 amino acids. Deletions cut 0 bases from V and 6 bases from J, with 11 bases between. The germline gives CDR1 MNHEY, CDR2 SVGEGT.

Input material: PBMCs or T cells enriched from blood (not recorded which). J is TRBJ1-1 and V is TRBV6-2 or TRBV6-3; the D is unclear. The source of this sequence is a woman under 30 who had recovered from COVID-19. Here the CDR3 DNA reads TGTGCCAGCAGTTACTCACGAGAGGAGCCTGAAGCTTTCTTT. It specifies CASSYSREEPEAFF.